The clone carrying this T cell receptor (beta chain) was counted only a few times. The antigen remains unidentified. Only in-frame clones appear in the TCRdb table, and some are missing; sequencing was by immunoSEQ multiplex PCR. Among just over 60,000 clones listed, more than 70% were seen once. The data were obtained in a study of PD-1 blockade in classical Hodgkin lymphoma. Patients all relapsed after autologous stem cell transplantation, and there was variation in brentuximab vedotin exposure. Germline CDR1 reads MRHNA; CDR2 reads SNTAGT. The germline V and J ends were trimmed by 5 bases and 7 bases, with 15 bases remaining between them. The CDR3 totals 13 residues. Notes on the study in general: Those patients who began receiving nivolumab less than 1 year after ASCT had lower diversity, and they were excluded. Healthy donors were reported to have higher baseline TCR diversity than newly diagnosed patients. Whoever responded completely had baseline diversity much like that seen in newly diagnosed patients.

Sequences were derived from peripheral blood mononuclear cells (PBMCs), sampled at baseline. The chain uses TRBV6-4 and TRBJ2-7; D gene ambiguous. The TCR comes from a human donor with classical Hodgkin lymphoma. The CDR3: CASSSGPLGEQYF. For the CDR3, the DNA is TGTGCCAGCAGTTCCGGCCCCTTAGGGGAGCAGTACTTC.